This TCR beta chain comes out of a study of CD8 T cells in ankylosing spondylitis. General study points: In ankylosing spondylitis blood, a motif of 7 to 9 highly homologous TCR beta variants appeared characteristic.

CDR1 SQVTM and CDR2 ANQGSEA come from the germline V gene. Trimming removed 3 bases at V and 1 base at J, with 9 bases between. The CDR3 loop spans 13 amino acids. Preparation of TCR beta libraries was done by quantitative 5'-RACE with molecular barcodes. TCRdb re-called the 5' RACE reads through MiXCR, storing one row per CDR3 protein. Of 250,000 to 350,000 distinct CDR3 sequences in the sample, about 20% were seen once. This clonotype has at least ten counts. The antigen is not known. The material sequenced was blood, either unsorted or a sorted T cell fraction (not recorded which). The sequence came from a male donor with ankylosing spondylitis or in good health (not recorded which). The chain uses TRBV29-1 and TRBJ2-5; D may be TRBD1 or TRBD2 (5 bases each). In DNA, the CDR3 is TGCAGCGTTGACACGGGGACCCAAGAGACCCAGTACTTC. Translating gives CSVDTGTQETQYF.